This T cell receptor beta chain was recorded in a study of blood T cell repertoires in COVID-19. Across the whole study: Samples representing acute and convalescent COVID-19 were sourced from the United States, Italy and Spain.

Per the study methods: It was from reference gene primer amplification that nucleated cell counts were estimated. The repertoire was sequenced with immunoSEQ multiplex PCR; TCRdb's copy has only in-frame clones and lacks some. Clone size and V and J calls were adopted from that table, with D and trimming inferred from the DNA. The sample includes fewer than 70,000 clones, 86% seen only once; the top ten take almost 1.5%. The CDR3 totals 16 residues. Per the germline V gene, CDR1 is SGHDT and CDR2 is YYEEEE. J gave up 7 bases and V 4 bases, and 13 bases lay outside the gene matches. The sequence was collected from an older woman with acute or convalescent COVID-19. V usage is TRBV5-6 and J usage is TRBJ2-1; 8 bases agree with TRBD1. Sequencing was performed on peripheral blood. The CDR3 nucleotides are TGTGCCAGCAGCCCGATCAGGGGGCGGACTAAGAATGAGCAGTTCTTC. This codes for CASSPIRGRTKNEQFF.